The 21 T cell receptor beta chains reported below all come from one sample, sequenced in a study of blood T cell repertoires in COVID-19. Generated by immunoSEQ multiplex PCR, the TCRdb table keeps only in-frame clones and is missing some. The repertoire holds about 210,000 clones, with about 85% as singletons. The specimen sequenced was peripheral blood. The receptors were sampled from a woman older than 75 with acute or convalescent COVID-19.

This rearrangement joins TRBV18 to TRBJ1-6; 7 bases are shared with TRBD1. V lost 4 bases to trimming and J lost 5 bases; unmatched junction nucleotides: 5. The germline V gene encodes CDR1 KGHSH and CDR2 LQKENI. This CDR3 is built from 15 residues. The CDR3 sequence is CASSRGTEDNSPLHF. As DNA, the CDR3 is TGTGCCAGCTCACGGGGGACAGAAGATAATTCACCCCTCCACTTT. The entire variable domain, with the rest obtained from reference TRBV18 and TRBJ1-6, is as follows: NAGVMQNPRHLVRRRGQEARLRCSPMKGHSHVYWYRQLPEEGLKFMVYLQKENIIDESGMPKERFSAEFPKEGPSILRIQQVVRGDSAAYFCASSRGTEDNSPLHFGNGTRLTVT.

CDR3 sequence reads: CASSLAGGTGETQYF. DNA of the CDR3: TGTGCCAGCAGCCTAGCGGGAGGGACTGGGGAGACCCAGTACTTC. The J gene is TRBJ2-5, the V gene TRBV3-1 (or the pseudogene TRBV3-2); 11 bases map to TRBD2. Germline values: CDR1 LGHDT, CDR2 YNNKEL (reference sequence). The CDR3 loop spans 15 amino acids. V gave up 4 bases and J gave up 5 bases; unmatched junction bases: 6.

In this sample, this clone turned up once. The rearrangement joins TRBV11-3 to TRBJ2-1; the match to TRBD2 covers 7 bases. The germline gives CDR1 SGHNT, CDR2 YENEEA. The junction had 1 base not matched to a gene; V was cut back by 3 bases and J by 8 bases. The CDR3 has 12 amino acids. The DNA for the CDR3 is TGTGCCAGCAGCTTGGGGAGGGATGAGCAGTTCTTC. Encoded protein: CASSLGRDEQFF.

V gene TRBV10-3 combines with J gene TRBJ1-5; D gene ambiguous. Germline CDR1 is ENHRY and CDR2 is SYGVKD. The CDR3 is made up of 12 amino acids. The V gene lost 3 bases and the J gene lost 9 bases, with 9 bases spanning the gap. This CDR3 is CAISDGEGPQHF. The CDR3 DNA follows: TGTGCCATCAGTGACGGCGAGGGGCCCCAGCATTTT.

This clone was observed a handful of times. The V gene is TRBV5-8, the J gene TRBJ1-5, with 8 bases matching TRBD1. CDR1 and CDR2 from the germline V gene are SGHTS and YDEGEE. CDR3 length equals 15 residues. V trimming: 1 base; J trimming: 5 bases; junction bases outside the gene matches: 5. For the CDR3, the DNA is TGTGCCAGCAGCTTGTACAGGGGGATCGATCAGCCCCAGCATTTT. Translating gives CASSLYRGIDQPQHF.

The rearrangement uses TRBV29-1 and TRBJ1-3; D remains ambiguous. The germline V gene encodes CDR1 SQVTM and CDR2 ANQGSEA. The CDR3 runs 13 residues. With 2 bases removed from V and 0 bases from J, the gap between germline ends came to 5 bases. Here the CDR3 reads CSVESGSGNTIYF. CDR3 sequence (DNA): TGCAGCGTTGAATCCGGCTCTGGAAACACCATATATTTT.

This chain joins TRBV18 and TRBJ1-2; D remains ambiguous. The CDR3 is 14 amino acids. CDR1 is KGHSH and CDR2 is LQKENI in the germline V gene. V was pared by 2 bases and J by 3 bases, with 10 bases between. The CDR3 region has the DNA TGTGCCAGCTCACCATTTCGGTCCGACTATGGCTACACCTTC. It encodes CASSPFRSDYGYTF.

As DNA, the CDR3 is TGTGCCAGCAGTTACTCGCAGGGCCTCGGTGGCTACACCTTC. Translating gives CASSYSQGLGGYTF. The rearrangement uses TRBV6-2 or TRBV6-3 and TRBJ1-2, with D maybe TRBD1 (5 bases). The CDR3 contains 14 residues. Germline V CDR1 and CDR2: MNHEY, SVGEGT. The V end was cut by 0 bases, the J end by 7 bases, with 12 bases between.

The chain combines TRBV6-6 with TRBJ2-3, with D perhaps TRBD2 (5 bases). Germline loops: CDR1 MNHNY, CDR2 SVGAGI (reference sequence). The CDR3 is 14 residues long. The V and J ends lost 5 bases and 1 base respectively, with 10 bases between them. DNA for the CDR3: TGTGCCAGCAGTCTGCCAGCGGGCACAGATACGCAGTATTTT. It codes for CASSLPAGTDTQYF.

The chain is built from TRBV5-5 and TRBJ2-7, with 9 bases lining up with TRBD2. Per the germline V gene, CDR1 is SGHKS and CDR2 is YYEKEE (reference sequence). The length of the CDR3 is 15 residues. The trim removed 4 bases at V and 3 bases at J, leaving 8 bases unmatched. The CDR3 region is CASSQLAGAVYEQYF. For the CDR3, the DNA is TGTGCCAGCAGCCAATTAGCGGGAGCGGTCTACGAGCAGTACTTC.

The rearrangement links TRBV12-3 or TRBV12-4 to TRBJ2-7, with 9 bases identical to TRBD1. CDR3 length: 11 amino acids. V shed 3 bases and J 9 bases; nucleotides not matched to a gene: 0. This chain's CDR3 is CASSLGQGQYF. In DNA, the CDR3 is TGTGCCAGCAGTTTGGGACAGGGGCAGTACTTC.

This chain connects TRBV28 to TRBJ1-1; the D gene is possibly TRBD1 (6 bases). Germline values: CDR1 MDHEN, CDR2 SYDVKM. This CDR3 is built from 15 residues. Trimming shortened V by 4 bases and J by 7 bases, and 19 bases separated the two germline ends. CDR3 residues: CASSSHREGWGEAFF. CDR3 nucleotide sequence: TGTGCCAGCAGTTCCCACAGGGAGGGTTGGGGTGAAGCTTTCTTT.

The rearrangement uses TRBV5-6 and TRBJ2-2, with D tentatively TRBD1 (6 bases). The CDR3 sequence is 15 residues long. CDR1 SGHDT and CDR2 YYEEEE come from the germline V gene. With 1 base removed from V and 7 bases from J, the gap between germline ends came to 14 bases. The CDR3 DNA is TGTGCCAGCAGCTTGACCCCAGGGGTTATCGGGGAGCTGTTTTTT. Its protein is CASSLTPGVIGELFF.

This rearrangement joins TRBV21-1 to TRBJ2-7; the table's TRBD2 call for D was not verified on the DNA. TRBV21-1 is given as a pseudogene. The CDR3 runs to 16 residues. The CDR3, as DNA: TGTGCCAGCAGGCAAACTGGGGGGACTCCCTACTACGAGCAGTACTTC. Translating it yields CASRQTGGTPYYEQYF.

The rearrangement links TRBV5-1 to TRBJ1-4, with 9 bases aligning to TRBD1. Germline CDR1 and CDR2: SGHRS and YFSETQ. V shed 0 bases and J 5 bases; nucleotides not matched to a gene: 8. The CDR3 is made up of 17 amino acids. CDR3 DNA sequence: TGCGCCAGCAGCTTGGGACCGGGACAGGGCCGGAATGAAAAACTGTTTTTT. Encoded protein: CASSLGPGQGRNEKLFF.

This clone was detected once. The rearrangement joins TRBV19 to TRBJ1-5, with TRBD1 matching over 7 bases. CDR1 and CDR2 (germline): LNHDA, SQIVND (reference sequence). CDR3 length: 15 amino acids. J gave up 1 base and V 3 bases, and 3 bases lay outside the gene matches. The chain's CDR3 is CASSIMTGSNQPQHF. For the CDR3, the DNA is TGTGCCAGTAGTATCATGACAGGGAGCAATCAGCCCCAGCATTTT.

The CDR3 DNA follows: TGTGCCACGGGTCTTGGGGCCCATACGCAGTATTTT. Amino acid sequence: CATGLGAHTQYF. The chain has TRBV19 and TRBJ2-3; D might be TRBD1 (5 bases). V lost 10 bases, J lost 7 bases, and 15 bases lay in between. This CDR3 is built from 12 residues. The V gene's germline CDR1 is LNHDA and CDR2 SQIVND (reference sequence).

The chain recombines TRBV7-9 with TRBJ2-1; TRBD1 agrees at 7 bases. The CDR3 consists of 14 residues. The J segment lost 7 bases and the V segment lost 2 bases, leaving 5 bases of the junction unmatched. The germline V gene encodes CDR1 SEHNR and CDR2 FQNEAQ (reference sequence). The DNA of the CDR3 is TGTGCCAGCAGCTTACGCAGGGGGATTAATGAGCAGTTCTTC. Its translation is CASSLRRGINEQFF.

CDR3 sequence (DNA): TGTGCCAGCTCCCTGGGACAGGGAGACGGCTACACCTTC. It yields the protein CASSLGQGDGYTF. The chain is built from TRBV18 and TRBJ1-2, with 9 bases matching TRBD1. There are 13 residues in the CDR3. Germline CDR1 reads KGHSH; CDR2 reads LQKENI. V gave up 6 bases and J gave up 8 bases; unmatched junction bases: 7.

The chain is built from TRBV5-6 and TRBJ1-3, with D unclear. In germline, CDR1 is SGHDT, CDR2 YYEEEE. V shed 2 bases and J shed 0 bases, with 9 bases lying between them. The CDR3 runs to 15 residues. Here the CDR3 reads CASSFRQPSGNTIYF. The CDR3 DNA follows: TGTGCCAGCAGCTTCAGGCAGCCCTCTGGAAACACCATATATTTT.

The chain uses TRBV29-1 and TRBJ2-7, with a possible D match to TRBD2 (5 bases). The V and J ends lost 5 bases and 1 base respectively, with 9 bases between them. Germline V gene sequence: CDR1 SQVTM, CDR2 ANQGSEA. The CDR3 loop spans 12 amino acids. CDR3 nucleotides: TGCAGCGTTAGCGGACCGTCCTACGAGCAGTACTTC. This gives the protein CSVSGPSYEQYF.